A single sample gave rise to the 25 T cell receptor beta chains below, sequenced in a study of T cells after yellow fever vaccination. TCRdb ran MiXCR on the 5' RACE reads and lists one entry per CDR3 protein. The sample holds hundreds of thousands of distinct CDR3 sequences, roughly an eighth seen once. The input for sequencing was PBMCs, taken on the day of the yellow fever booster vaccination. The receptors originated from a man younger than 40 who received the YFV17D yellow fever vaccine.

The chain carries TRBV4-2 and TRBJ2-7; 8 bases agree with TRBD2. CDR3 length: 14 amino acids. Germline V gene sequence: CDR1 LGHNA, CDR2 YNFKEQ. V lost 2 bases, J lost 7 bases, and 7 bases stayed unmatched. This CDR3 is CASSQRSTGGEQYF. The CDR3 DNA reads as TGTGCCAGCAGCCAAAGATCCACGGGAGGGGAGCAGTACTTC.

Only a few counts were recorded for this clonotype. The J gene is TRBJ1-5, the V gene TRBV4-3, with D uncertain. The CDR3 has 14 residues. Germline V gene lookup returns CDR1 LGHNA and CDR2 YSLEER. V was cut by 0 bases and J by 8 bases, with 11 bases left in between. The CDR3, as DNA: TGCGCCAGCAGCCAAGATGGGGTTGGCGAGCCCCAGCATTTT. Its protein product is CASSQDGVGEPQHF.

This clonotype was counted at least ten times. This chain connects TRBV7-9 to TRBJ2-3; D remains unclear. Germline V gives CDR1 SEHNR, CDR2 FQNEAQ (reference sequence). This CDR3 comprises 14 residues. V was pared by 5 bases and J by 0 bases, with 9 bases between. CDR3 nucleotide sequence: TGTGCCAGCAGCCTTACCTCTAGCACAGATACGCAGTATTTT. Translated: CASSLTSSTDTQYF.

V gene TRBV29-1 combines with J gene TRBJ1-2; maybe TRBD1 (6 bases). This CDR3 is 13 amino acids long. The germline V gene has CDR1 SQVTM and CDR2 ANQGSEA. The V end was cut by 7 bases, the J end by 1 base, with 13 bases between. The CDR3 is CSGWTDFNYGYTF. The CDR3 nucleotides read TGCAGCGGATGGACAGACTTTAACTATGGCTACACCTTC.

The chain employs TRBV27 and TRBJ1-1, with D uncertain. Trimming cost V 2 bases and J 4 bases, with 11 bases left between them. This CDR3 is 14 amino acids long. Germline V lookup: CDR1 MNHEY, CDR2 SMNVEV (reference sequence). The CDR3, as DNA: TGTGCCAGCAGTTTAGGTGGCGGGATCACTGAAGCTTTCTTT. Translated: CASSLGGGITEAFF.

This clonotype has ten or more counts. The gene calls are TRBV6-2 or TRBV6-3 and TRBJ2-1; either TRBD1 or TRBD2 may supply D (6 bases each). Germline V gene lookup returns CDR1 MNHEY and CDR2 SVGEGT. Trimming cost V 2 bases and J 7 bases, with 9 bases left between them. CDR3 length equals 13 residues. This CDR3 is CASSYLGGNEQFF. CDR3 nucleotides: TGTGCCAGCAGTTACCTAGGGGGGAATGAGCAGTTCTTC.

This clonotype occurred many times. The chain employs TRBV5-1 and TRBJ2-3; the match to TRBD2 covers 7 bases. Germline V lookup: CDR1 SGHRS, CDR2 YFSETQ. The V and J ends lost 5 bases and 4 bases, in that order; junction bases with no gene match: 7. This CDR3 region has 14 residues. The CDR3 nucleotides are TGCGCCAGCAGGAGCGGGAAGTTCGCAGATACGCAGTATTTT. Translated, it gives CASRSGKFADTQYF.

V usage is TRBV9 and J usage is TRBJ2-1, with 7 bases that match TRBD2. The trim removed 0 bases at V and 3 bases at J, leaving 6 bases unmatched. CDR3 length: 16 residues. The V gene's germline CDR1 is SGDLS and CDR2 YYNGEE. The CDR3 is CASSVGGGSNYNEQFF. The CDR3 nucleotides are TGTGCCAGCAGCGTAGGGGGCGGGAGTAACTACAATGAGCAGTTCTTC.

This clonotype appeared a few times. An end of the junction differs from the germline gene, which may be a read error. This sequence joins TRBV7-7 and TRBJ2-2, with D possibly being TRBD1 (6 bases). This CDR3 contains 14 residues. The germline CDR1 and CDR2 sequences are SSHAT and FNYEAQ (reference sequence). This CDR3 is CASKVGAPTGELFF. CDR3 coding DNA: TGTGCTAGCAAGGTGGGGGCCCCCACCGGGGAGCTGTTTTTT. The full variable domain, completed using reference TRBV7-7 and TRBJ2-2, is GAGVSQSPRYKVTKRGQDVTLRCDPISSHATLYWYQQALGQGPEFLTYFNYEAQPDKSGLPSDRFSAERPEGSISTLTIQRTEQRDSAMYRCASKVGAPTGELFFGEGSRLTVL.

The chain recombines TRBV3-1 with TRBJ2-1, with 11 bases fitting TRBD2. The CDR3 runs to 15 residues. Unmatched junction bases numbered 13, after V lost 11 bases and J lost 7 bases. The germline V gene encodes CDR1 LGHDT and CDR2 YNNKEL (reference sequence). The CDR3 spells CACCQLAGVGNEQFF. CDR3 DNA sequence: TGTGCCTGCTGCCAACTAGCGGGAGTAGGAAATGAGCAGTTCTTC.

V and J are TRBV7-9 and TRBJ1-1; 7 bases are a match to TRBD1. This CDR3 contains 16 residues. V shed 5 bases, J shed 0 bases, and the junction held 9 bases outside the gene matches. Per germline, CDR1 SEHNR and CDR2 FQNEAQ (reference sequence). The CDR3 DNA sequence: TGTGCCAGCAGCCCAAACAGGGGCCCCTTGAACACTGAAGCTTTCTTT. Protein product: CASSPNRGPLNTEAFF.

This sequence joins TRBV10-3 and TRBJ2-3; no definite D call. The V gene lost 4 bases and the J gene lost 3 bases, with 8 bases spanning the gap. Germline-derived CDR1 and CDR2 are ENHRY and SYGVKD. The CDR3 runs 13 residues. The CDR3 loop reads CAISVLTTDTQYF. CDR3 coding DNA: TGTGCCATCAGTGTTCTCACTACAGATACGCAGTATTTT.

There are many counts of this clonotype. V gene TRBV12-3 or TRBV12-4 combines with J gene TRBJ2-1; the match to TRBD2 covers 10 bases. The CDR3 runs 15 residues. The V and J ends lost 5 bases and 4 bases, in that order; junction bases with no gene match: 5. The CDR3 nucleotides read TGTGCCAGCAGTCTCAGCGGGAGGGTTTACAATGAGCAGTTCTTC. Encoded protein: CASSLSGRVYNEQFF.

The chain employs TRBV28 and TRBJ2-1; 7 bases align to TRBD2. The CDR3 covers 16 residues. After removal of 1 base from V and 2 bases from J, the junction contained 5 bases not matched to a gene. Germline assignment: CDR1 MDHEN and CDR2 SYDVKM. The CDR3 spells CASSLLGGSAYNEQFF. For the CDR3, the DNA is TGTGCCAGCAGTTTATTGGGCGGGAGCGCCTACAATGAGCAGTTCTTC.

This clonotype has only a few counts. The chain combines TRBV12-3 or TRBV12-4 with TRBJ2-1; D not resolved. V dropped 2 bases and J dropped 10 bases, with 15 bases sitting between them. This CDR3 region has 14 residues. The CDR3 loop is CASSLLFLWGEQFF. The CDR3 DNA reads TGTGCCAGCAGTTTATTGTTCTTGTGGGGAGAGCAGTTCTTC.

This clonotype was found a few times. CDR3 DNA sequence: TGTGCCAGCAGCGAGTATTTTGCAGGGGAGCTCGGGGAGCAGTACTTC. Amino acid sequence: CASSEYFAGELGEQYF. The chain carries TRBV7-6 and TRBJ2-7; D may be TRBD1 (6 bases). The CDR3 has 16 residues. Germline V gives CDR1 SGHVS, CDR2 FNYEAQ. V shed 5 bases and J shed 7 bases, with 24 bases lying between them.

This clonotype was observed a handful of times. The chain has TRBV29-1 and TRBJ2-3, with 8 bases fitting TRBD2. The ends lost 5 bases at V and 3 bases at J; junction bases unmatched: 4. This CDR3 is 13 amino acids long. CDR1 is SQVTM, CDR2 ANQGSEA, per germline. This chain's CDR3 is CSVRGRLTDTQYF. CDR3 DNA sequence: TGCAGCGTTCGCGGGAGGCTAACAGATACGCAGTATTTT.

V usage is TRBV11-2 and J usage is TRBJ2-7; the match to TRBD2 covers 12 bases. CDR1 is SGHAT, CDR2 FQNNGV, per germline. The junction had 13 bases not matched to a gene; V was cut back by 5 bases and J by 2 bases. There are 18 residues in the CDR3. As DNA, the CDR3 is TGTGCCAGCAGCCAAGATGCTAGCGGGAGGGCCCGGGCCTACGAGCAGTACTTC. Residues: CASSQDASGRARAYEQYF.

In this sample, this clonotype turned up a few times. The chain links TRBV29-1 to TRBJ1-1, with 9 bases fitting TRBD1. Trimming cost V 1 base and J 11 bases; bases outside gene matches: 8. In germline, CDR1 is SQVTM, CDR2 ANQGSEA. There are 13 residues in the CDR3. The CDR3: CSVEVTGGSDAFF. The CDR3 nucleotides are TGCAGCGTTGAAGTCACAGGGGGCTCGGATGCTTTCTTT.

V usage is TRBV5-8 and J usage is TRBJ2-5; unclear D gene. The V end was cut by 6 bases, the J end by 10 bases, with 16 bases between. Germline V CDR1 and CDR2: SGHTS, YDEGEE. The CDR3 has 12 residues. In DNA form, the CDR3 reads TGTGCCAGCACCCCGTTTCCTAGGGACCAGTACTTC. It specifies CASTPFPRDQYF.

This clonotype was counted a few times. This chain joins TRBV2 and TRBJ1-5; 7 nucleotides agree with TRBD1. CDR1 and CDR2 from the germline V gene are SNHLY and FYNNEI. Trimming at V came to 6 bases and at J to 1 base, leaving 3 bases not matched to a gene. CDR3 length: 14 amino acids. The CDR3 loop is CASRGGQSNQPQHF. DNA for the CDR3: TGTGCCAGCAGGGGGGGACAGAGCAATCAGCCCCAGCATTTT.

This clonotype appeared a few times. The chain combines TRBV29-1 with TRBJ1-1, with D uncertain. The CDR3 length is 11 residues. Germline lookup yields CDR1 SQVTM and CDR2 ANQGSEA. V was shortened by 2 bases and J by 7 bases, with 8 bases between the two germline ends. CDR3 protein: CSVEIRGEAFF. The CDR3 DNA reads as TGCAGCGTTGAAATTCGGGGTGAAGCTTTCTTT.

This clonotype was detected only a few times. The chain joins TRBV20-1 to TRBJ2-1, with 7 positions matching TRBD2. Per the germline V gene, CDR1 is DFQATT and CDR2 is SNEGSKA (reference sequence). The V and J ends lost 5 bases and 6 bases, in that order; junction bases with no gene match: 10. The CDR3 runs 14 residues. The CDR3 region is CSAEPLAALNEQFF. DNA of the CDR3: TGCAGTGCTGAACCGCTAGCGGCGCTCAATGAGCAGTTCTTC.

The chain joins TRBV2 to TRBJ1-6, with TRBD1 as a possible D gene (5 bases). CDR1 and CDR2 (germline): SNHLY, FYNNEI. This CDR3 spans 14 amino acids. V gave up 4 bases and J gave up 7 bases, with 11 bases separating them. As DNA, the CDR3 is TGTGCCAGCAGTGCGGGACCGCGGAATTCACCCCTCCACTTT. It codes for CASSAGPRNSPLHF.

This chain connects TRBV7-2 to TRBJ2-2; TRBD2 is a possible D gene (6 bases). V lost 4 bases to trimming and J lost 3 bases, with 12 bases between them. From germline, CDR1 is SGHTA and CDR2 FQGNSA. This CDR3 has 15 residues. This chain's CDR3 is CASSWGGTDTGELFF. The CDR3 DNA reads TGTGCCAGCAGCTGGGGCGGGACGGACACCGGGGAGCTGTTTTTT. Drawing the rest from reference TRBV7-2 and TRBJ2-2, the complete variable domain is GAGVSQSPSNKVTEKGKDVELRCDPISGHTALYWYRQSLGQGLEFLIYFQGNSAPDKSGLPSDRFSAERTGGSVSTLTIQRTQQEDSAVYLCASSWGGTDTGELFFGEGSRLTVL.